This T cell receptor (beta chain) was found in a study of cytomegalovirus exposure and HLA in healthy donors. Study outcomes and limitations: In a later analysis, compared with equally common non-associated chains, HLA-associated beta chains were more expanded.

Worth noting for this clone: Its target is unknown.

The CDR3 is 13 amino acids. Trimming pared 6 bases from V and 5 bases from J, leaving 10 bases between. The germline gives CDR1 MDHEN, CDR2 SYDVKM. When sampled, the donors appeared nominally healthy, though they likely had unrecorded immune exposures. Primers: 60 Vbeta forward and 13 Jbeta reverse. Profiling relied on immunoSEQ multiplex PCR, and the TCRdb table lists in-frame clones only, not all of them. The data hold 120,000 or so clones, with 74% observed a single time. The sample was PBMCs. This chain connects TRBV28 to TRBJ1-4; D not certain. The clonotype originates from a woman aged 45-65 years in good health and CMV-seropositive. CDR3 in amino acids: CASSSPGNEKLFF. In DNA, the CDR3 is TGTGCCAGCAGCTCACCGGGGAATGAAAAACTGTTTTTT.